The source of this T cell receptor (beta chain) is a study of monozygotic twins with inflammatory bowel disease (dated by TCRdb to 2018 to 2020). Concerning the study at large: The complete study included about 28 monozygotic twin pairs: 19 IBD-discordant Danish pairs and nine German pairs, of which four were IBD-concordant and five were IBD-discordant. The search for disease-associated traits relied mainly on comparing IBD patients with their genetically identical healthy co-twins within discordant pairs. Each individual had, on average, about 151 000 unique TCRalpha sequences and 181 000 unique TCRbeta sequences available for analysis. Study-wide conclusions, independent of this receptor: The results gave no support for a single strong signal or clonotype linked to IBD. Differing immunosuppressive treatments among patients may have added background noise and inter-individual variability to the repertoires. Concordant and discordant twins showed no difference in repertoire similarity, possibly because of limited statistical power. Fewer clonotypes were shared with other individuals by IBD patients than by healthy twins, most markedly in patients showing signs of disease activity. TCRbeta repertoire diversity, by inverse Simpson index, was decreased in IBD patients compared with their healthy co-twins. The analysis was unable to tell different T cell subtypes apart.

A remark on this clonotype: What antigen it recognizes has not been identified.

A roughly 2.7 ml peripheral blood sample was drawn into PAXgene tubes per donor and stored at -80°C. Total RNA was isolated from whole blood with the PAXgene blood miRNA kit on an automated QIAcube, without T cell sorting. Deep TCRalpha and TCRbeta repertoire profiling with unique molecular barcoding was performed on peripheral blood of monozygotic twin pairs concordant or discordant for inflammatory bowel disease. For every twin pair, smoking habits were documented, and each individual was categorised as a current, former or never smoker. Library creation used 5' RACE. The input for every TCR library was roughly 3.5 ug of total RNA. For each sample, cDNA was synthesized in eight separate reactions using SMARTScribe reverse transcriptase. Unique molecular identifiers containing a 6-nucleotide sample barcode were introduced through template switching during cDNA synthesis. TCRalpha and TCRbeta cDNA was amplified in two nested PCRs of around 15 and 9 cycles, and bead purification was carried out after each PCR. Before amplification, the cDNA was treated with uracil DNA-glycosylase and purified using the QIAquick PCR purification kit. The second PCR added Illumina TruSeq-compatible adapters along with sample-specific barcodes. TapeStation and Qubit were used to check library quality and concentration, and 4.5 to 6 ng of each library was pooled. Sequencing of pooled libraries was carried out on an Illumina HiSeq2500 single-index Rapid Run using 2 x 100 bp reads and custom sequencing primers. Turning to the authors' computational methods: PCR and sequencing errors were corrected by UMI-based consensus assembly using MiGEC version 1.2.6. MiXCR version 2.1.1 was used to carry out V(D)J alignment, clonotype assembly and CDR3 extraction. To normalise gene usage, clonotype sharing and MAIT/NKT TCR abundance, the analysis used the top 1000, 10 000 and 20 000 clonotypes per sample. After downsampling to 27 000 UMIs, diversity was calculated as the inverse Simpson index using the vegan R package. Paired Mann-Whitney U tests were applied to discordant twin pairs, with Benjamini-Hochberg correction for multiple testing. Through TCRdb reprocessing, the reads give one entry per CDR3 protein sequence; DNA is omitted. The authors' filters were not applied to this entry. The table held for this sample gives 300,000 to 400,000 distinct CDR3 sequences. The top ten clonotypes cover around 2.6% of the sample.

Sequenced input: blood. The TCR comes from a human donor with ulcerative colitis or Crohn's disease, or a healthy co-twin of an affected twin (not recorded which).

The CDR3 has the sequence CASSITFDGELFF. In this chain, TRBV19 is recombined with TRBJ2-2. The CDR3, from cysteine to phenylalanine, totals 13 residues. The protein alone is recorded here. CDR1 and CDR2 were assigned from the germline V gene (reference sequence) as LNHDA and SQIVND.